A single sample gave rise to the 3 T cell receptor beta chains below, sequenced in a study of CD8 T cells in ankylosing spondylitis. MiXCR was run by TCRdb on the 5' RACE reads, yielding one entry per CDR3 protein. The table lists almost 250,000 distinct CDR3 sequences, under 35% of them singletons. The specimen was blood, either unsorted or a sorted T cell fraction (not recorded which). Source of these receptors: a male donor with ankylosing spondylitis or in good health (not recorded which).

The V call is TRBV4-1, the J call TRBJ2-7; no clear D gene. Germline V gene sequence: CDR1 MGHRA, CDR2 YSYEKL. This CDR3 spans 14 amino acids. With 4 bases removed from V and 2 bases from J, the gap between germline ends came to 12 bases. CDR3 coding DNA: TGCGCCAGCAGCCCTGGTGTAGGTGCCTACGAGCAGTACTTC. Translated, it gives CASSPGVGAYEQYF.

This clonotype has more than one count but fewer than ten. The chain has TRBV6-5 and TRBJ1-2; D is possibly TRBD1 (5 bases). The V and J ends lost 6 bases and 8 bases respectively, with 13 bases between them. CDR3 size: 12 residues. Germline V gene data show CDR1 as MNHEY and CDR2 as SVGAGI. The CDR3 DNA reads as TGTGCCAGCAGGCTCGGAGGGGTCGGCTACACCTTC. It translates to CASRLGGVGYTF.

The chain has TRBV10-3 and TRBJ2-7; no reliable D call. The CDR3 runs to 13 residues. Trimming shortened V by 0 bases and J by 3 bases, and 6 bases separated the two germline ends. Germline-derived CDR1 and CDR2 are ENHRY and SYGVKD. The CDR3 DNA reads TGTGCCATCAGTGAGTCACCAGGCTACGAGCAGTACTTC. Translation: CAISESPGYEQYF.